The 14 T cell receptor beta chains listed next were all sequenced from one sample in a study of T cells after yellow fever vaccination. TCRdb reprocessed the 5' RACE reads via MiXCR and lists one record per CDR3 protein. The table shows some 600,000 distinct CDR3 sequences, with 12% occurring only once. Sequenced material: PBMCs, taken on the day of the yellow fever booster vaccination. These receptors were obtained from a man aged 30 to 39 who received the YFV17D yellow fever vaccine.

The chain carries TRBV20-1 and TRBJ2-1; TRBD2 matches at 8 bases. Germline trimming cut 1 base from V and 2 bases from J; bases unmatched to any gene: 1. Germline V gives CDR1 DFQATT, CDR2 SNEGSKA (reference sequence). The CDR3 runs 14 residues. Written as DNA, the CDR3 is TGCAGTGCTAGAGGGCGGGAGGCCTACAATGAGCAGTTCTTC. Translating it yields CSARGREAYNEQFF.

The V gene is TRBV7-3, the J gene TRBJ2-1; TRBD2 matches at 9 bases. This CDR3 has 15 amino acids. Germline values: CDR1 SGHTA, CDR2 FQGTGA. The junction had 4 bases not matched to a gene; V was cut back by 0 bases and J by 7 bases. The CDR3 nucleotides read TGTGCCAGCAGCTTAACGGGTCTAGCGGGAAATGAGCAGTTCTTC. This sequence encodes CASSLTGLAGNEQFF.

The gene calls are TRBV6-6 and TRBJ2-1, with 8 positions matching TRBD1. Per germline, CDR1 MNHNY and CDR2 SVGAGI (reference sequence). The CDR3 sequence is 14 residues long. Trimming removed 5 bases from V and 4 bases from J; junction bases left unmatched: 4. The CDR3 DNA sequence: TGTGCCAGCAGTCCGGACAGGGTTTACAATGAGCAGTTCTTC. The encoded protein is CASSPDRVYNEQFF.

The table lists this clonotype with a few counts. CDR3 nucleotides: TGCAGTACCCTTTCCGAGGGATCCACAGATACGCAGTATTTT. Encoded protein: CSTLSEGSTDTQYF. J is TRBJ2-3 and V is TRBV20-1, with a weak D call TRBD2 (5 bases). Germline V CDR1 and CDR2: DFQATT, SNEGSKA (reference sequence). V lost 8 bases and J 2 bases, leaving 17 bases between the germline ends. The CDR3 totals 14 residues.

This clonotype has more than one count but fewer than ten. The chain uses TRBV29-1 and TRBJ2-3, with D perhaps TRBD1 or TRBD2 (5 bases each). Germline CDR1 and CDR2: SQVTM and ANQGSEA. The CDR3 contains 13 residues. The germline V and J ends were trimmed by 3 bases and 6 bases, with 13 bases remaining between them. CDR3 bases: TGCAGCGTTGAGGGACCCACCGAGGATACGCAGTATTTT. Amino acids: CSVEGPTEDTQYF.

The chain recombines TRBV5-4 with TRBJ1-3, with a possible D match to TRBD1 (5 bases). CDR3 length: 19 residues. CDR1 and CDR2 (germline): SGHNT, YYREEE (reference sequence). V lost 1 base and J lost 0, with 20 bases in between. CDR3 DNA: TGTGCCAGCAGCTTGTTCCCCGACAGTTACTCTAACTCTGGAAACACCATATATTTT. The encoded protein is CASSLFPDSYSNSGNTIYF.

The J gene is TRBJ2-7, the V gene TRBV6-1; 9 bases fit TRBD2. The junction had 20 bases not matched to a gene; V was cut back by 5 bases and J by 6 bases. This CDR3 has 18 amino acids. CDR1 and CDR2 (germline): MNHNS, SASEGT. The CDR3 loop is CASSIPGSRGSGSGEQYF. The CDR3 nucleotides are TGTGCCAGCAGTATTCCAGGGTCGCGGGGTAGCGGGAGCGGCGAGCAGTACTTC.

This clonotype was seen a few times. V and J are TRBV2 and TRBJ2-7; TRBD1 matches at 8 bases. J was trimmed by 0 bases and V by 6 bases; bases with no gene match: 7. CDR1 and CDR2 from the germline V gene are SNHLY and FYNNEI. CDR3 length: 15 amino acids. The CDR3 bases are TGTGCCAGCAGCGACCGGACAGGGCACTCCTACGAGCAGTACTTC. It translates to CASSDRTGHSYEQYF.

This rearrangement joins TRBV27 to TRBJ2-7; 9 bases map to TRBD1. J gave up 6 bases and V 4 bases, and 13 bases lay outside the gene matches. In germline, CDR1 is MNHEY, CDR2 SMNVEV (reference sequence). There are 16 residues in the CDR3. CDR3: CASSWKSQGATLEQYF. Written as DNA, the CDR3 is TGTGCCAGCAGTTGGAAGTCACAGGGGGCAACTCTCGAGCAGTACTTC.

This clonotype was observed a handful of times. V usage is TRBV5-6 and J usage is TRBJ1-3; 7 bases fit TRBD1. The length of the CDR3 is 16 residues. The V gene end was trimmed by 1 base and the J gene end by 2 bases; junction bases not matched to a gene: 6. Germline V CDR1 and CDR2: SGHDT, YYEEEE. The CDR3 region has the DNA TGTGCCAGCAGCTTGTTGAAAGGGGGCGCTGGAAACACCATATATTTT. It is translated as CASSLLKGGAGNTIYF.

The chain employs TRBV30 and TRBJ2-1; TRBD2 agrees at 12 bases. The length of the CDR3 is 16 residues. With V trimmed by 4 bases and J by 9 bases, 13 bases remained unmatched. The germline V gene encodes CDR1 GTSNPN and CDR2 SVGIG (reference sequence). The CDR3 nucleotides read TGTGCCTGGATTGGCGGGACTAGCGGGTCCGAGGGTGAGCAGTTCTTC. Translating it yields CAWIGGTSGSEGEQFF. Full variable domain (rest looked up from reference TRBV30 and TRBJ2-1): SQTIHQWPATLVQPVGSPLSLECTVEGTSNPNLYWYRQAAGRGLQLLFYSVGIGQISSEVPQNLSASRPQDRQFILSSKKLLLSDSGFYLCAWIGGTSGSEGEQFFGPGTRLTVL.

The sample holds a few counts of this clonotype. The V and J genes are TRBV5-5 and TRBJ1-2; possibly TRBD1 for D (5 bases). This CDR3 comprises 14 residues. The germline V gene encodes CDR1 SGHKS and CDR2 YYEKEE (reference sequence). V lost 1 base to trimming and J lost 1 base, with 8 bases between them. The CDR3 loop reads CASSLRQINYGYTF. As DNA, the CDR3 is TGTGCCAGCAGCTTGCGACAGATTAACTATGGCTACACCTTC.

This sequence joins TRBV6-6 and TRBJ1-3, with a weak D call TRBD1 (6 bases). The CDR3 runs 13 residues. Germline CDR1 is MNHNY and CDR2 is SVGAGI (reference sequence). Trimming shortened V by 8 bases and J by 4 bases, and 12 bases separated the two germline ends. The CDR3 DNA sequence: TGTGCCAGCGGGGGGGGGCGCGGAAACACCATATATTTT. Its translation is CASGGGRGNTIYF.

This clonotype was seen only a few times. The V gene is TRBV20-1, the J gene TRBJ2-4; 7 bases align to TRBD2. Germline loops: CDR1 DFQATT, CDR2 SNEGSKA (reference sequence). This CDR3 contains 16 residues. Germline trimming cut 3 bases from V and 1 base from J; bases unmatched to any gene: 9. The CDR3 spells CSARAPVGGAKNIQYF. The CDR3 coding sequence is TGCAGTGCTAGGGCCCCCGTCGGGGGGGCCAAAAACATTCAGTACTTC.